Each of the 27 T cell receptor beta chains below was sequenced from the same sample in a study of blood T cell repertoires in COVID-19 (dated by TCRdb to the early 2020s). Libraries came from the immunoSEQ multiplex PCR assay. This is the immuneACCESS table as TCRdb keeps it, with only in-frame sequences that have V and J called. A part of the clones is gone; compared with another copy, unresolved V genes explain less than half, and the rest is unexplained. This sample holds 280,000 or so clones; around 86% were observed only once. The leading ten clones occupy about 14% of the sample. Sequencing used peripheral blood. The receptors were sampled from a human donor in a cohort sampled during active COVID-19.

This clone came up once. This chain links TRBV28 with TRBJ2-5; TRBD2 agrees at 7 bases. CDR3 length equals 11 residues. The germline V gene encodes CDR1 MDHEN and CDR2 SYDVKM. Trimming removed 9 bases from V and 4 bases from J; junction bases left unmatched: 2. The CDR3 nucleotides read TGTGCCAGTCAGCGGGGAGAGACCCAGTACTTC. Protein product: CASQRGETQYF.

J is TRBJ1-5 and V is TRBV30; TRBD1 matches at 8 bases. The V gene's germline CDR1 is GTSNPN and CDR2 SVGIG (reference sequence). Losses at the gene ends were 1 base for V and 7 bases for J; bases not matched to a gene: 6. The CDR3 consists of 14 residues. The CDR3 DNA reads as TGTGCCTGGAGTGCGGACAGGGTAGCACAGCCCCAGCATTTT. Translated: CAWSADRVAQPQHF.

The V and J genes are TRBV24-1 and TRBJ1-5, with D uncertain. Trimming removed 1 base at V and 7 bases at J, with 13 bases between. The CDR3 has 15 amino acids. Looked up from germline, CDR1 is KGHDR and CDR2 is SFDVKD. In DNA, the CDR3 is TGTGCCACCAGTGATTTAACACAGTGGTGGCAGCCCCAGCATTTT. This encodes CATSDLTQWWQPQHF.

This rearrangement joins TRBV3-1 (or the pseudogene TRBV3-2) to TRBJ1-6, with D maybe TRBD1 (6 bases). V gave up 2 bases and J gave up 7 bases, with 6 bases separating them. From germline, CDR1 is LGHDT and CDR2 YNNKEL (reference sequence). The CDR3 sequence is 13 residues long. In nucleotides, the CDR3 is TGTGCCAGCAGCCAAACAGGGAATTCACCCCTCCACTTT. This gives the protein CASSQTGNSPLHF.

This clone appeared a single time. CDR3 in DNA: TGCGCCAGCAGCTTGTCGGGAGGGATTAATCAGCCCCAGCATTTT. It specifies CASSLSGGINQPQHF. The genes are TRBV5-1 and TRBJ1-5, with D unclear. This CDR3 is 15 amino acids long. Trimming took 1 base from V and 4 from J, leaving 12 bases between them. Germline V gene data show CDR1 as SGHRS and CDR2 as YFSETQ.

The table lists this clone with a count of one. J is TRBJ1-6 and V is TRBV2; TRBD1 agrees at 10 bases. The J segment lost 7 bases and the V segment lost 6 bases, leaving 6 bases of the junction unmatched. The CDR3 covers 15 residues. CDR1 SNHLY and CDR2 FYNNEI come from the germline V gene. CDR3 DNA sequence: TGTGCCAGCAGCGCACCGGGACAGGGGAATTCACCCCTCCACTTT. Its protein product is CASSAPGQGNSPLHF.

The rearrangement uses TRBV2 and TRBJ2-2; TRBD2 matches 8 bases. Trimming removed 7 bases from V and 0 bases from J; junction bases left unmatched: 4. The CDR3 loop spans 15 amino acids. In germline, CDR1 is SNHLY, CDR2 FYNNEI. This CDR3 is CASKISGANTGELFF. For the CDR3, the DNA is TGTGCCAGCAAAATTAGCGGGGCGAACACCGGGGAGCTGTTTTTT.

This clone has more than one count but fewer than ten. The chain is built from TRBV29-1 and TRBJ2-1, with D perhaps given as TRBD1 or TRBD2 (5 bases each). The V gene lost 7 bases and the J gene lost 2 bases, with 15 bases spanning the gap. Germline CDR1 SQVTM, CDR2 ANQGSEA. This CDR3 is 14 amino acids long. In DNA, the CDR3 is TGCAGCGGGGGGAGTAACGCGGCCTACAATGAGCAGTTCTTC. Protein sequence: CSGGSNAAYNEQFF.

This clone was picked up a small number of times. This chain connects TRBV6-5 to TRBJ1-6, with D possibly matching TRBD1 (6 bases). CDR1 and CDR2 (germline): MNHEY, SVGAGI. This CDR3 is built from 13 residues. The V end lost 4 bases, the J end lost 10 bases, and 11 bases lay between the germline ends. The chain's CDR3 is CASSSQGGSPLHF. CDR3 DNA sequence: TGTGCCAGCAGTTCACAGGGAGGGTCACCCCTCCACTTT.

The genes are TRBV10-1 and TRBJ1-3; 8 bases match TRBD1. The CDR3 runs to 17 residues. Germline V gene data show CDR1 as WNHNN and CDR2 as SYGVQD (reference sequence). V was clipped by 3 bases and J by 4 bases; unmatched bases: 11. The CDR3, as DNA: TGCGCCAGCAGTGAAATGTCGGGACAGGTGAGAGGAAACACCATATATTTT. Translation: CASSEMSGQVRGNTIYF.

V usage is TRBV4-2 and J usage is TRBJ2-1, with TRBD2 matching over 10 bases. The junction had 2 bases not matched to a gene; V was cut back by 1 base and J by 2 bases. Germline V CDR1 and CDR2: LGHNA, YNFKEQ. The CDR3 contains 16 residues. The CDR3 nucleotides are TGTGCCAGCAGCCAAGGGACTAGCGGAACCTACAATGAGCAGTTCTTC. Protein product: CASSQGTSGTYNEQFF.

This clone was seen many times. This chain uses TRBV6-5 with TRBJ1-5; D possibly corresponds to TRBD1 (5 bases). This CDR3 is 12 amino acids long. V was clipped by 9 bases and J by 6 bases, with 12 bases between them. In germline, CDR1 is MNHEY, CDR2 SVGAGI. CDR3 loop: CASAGTFQPQHF. As DNA, the CDR3 is TGTGCCAGTGCCGGGACTTTTCAGCCCCAGCATTTT.

The chain uses TRBV28 and TRBJ2-1; 10 bases map to TRBD2. V lost 3 bases and J lost 7; bases outside the gene matches: 9. From germline, CDR1 is MDHEN and CDR2 SYDVKM. The CDR3 loop spans 16 amino acids. The CDR3 coding sequence is TGTGCCAGCAGTTTTTCTAGCGGGAGTAGAGAGAATGAGCAGTTCTTC. This sequence encodes CASSFSSGSRENEQFF.

The V call is TRBV18, the J call TRBJ1-2, with D possibly matching TRBD1 (6 bases). The V end was cut by 0 bases, the J end by 6 bases, with 8 bases between. CDR3 length equals 13 residues. Germline V gene data show CDR1 as KGHSH and CDR2 as LQKENI. CDR3 sequence (DNA): TGTGCCAGCTCACCACCATCAGGGGATGGCTACACCTTC. This gives the protein CASSPPSGDGYTF.

This clone was detected only once. CDR3 coding DNA: TGTGCCAGCAGGACGACTGGGGCGAATCAGCCCCAGCATTTT. It translates to CASRTTGANQPQHF. The rearrangement joins TRBV6-5 to TRBJ1-5, with TRBD1 as a possible D gene (5 bases). In germline, CDR1 is MNHEY, CDR2 SVGAGI. The V end was cut by 6 bases, the J end by 4 bases, with 13 bases between. This CDR3 has 14 amino acids.

The chain couples TRBV9 to TRBJ2-7; the match to TRBD2 covers 7 bases. The length of the CDR3 is 14 residues. The germline CDR1 and CDR2 sequences are SGDLS and YYNGEE. V shed 0 bases, J shed 4 bases, and the junction held 4 bases outside the gene matches. The chain's CDR3 is CASSVGEGLYEQYF. CDR3 in DNA: TGTGCCAGCAGCGTAGGGGAGGGCCTTTACGAGCAGTACTTC.

CDR3 amino acids: CASRRVGATNEKLFF. In DNA, the CDR3 is TGTGCCAGTAGGAGGGTAGGAGCAACTAATGAAAAACTGTTTTTT. V gene TRBV19 combines with J gene TRBJ1-4; D is uncertain. There are 15 residues in the CDR3. CDR1 is LNHDA and CDR2 is SQIVND in the germline V gene (reference sequence). Trimming pared 6 bases from V and 0 bases from J, leaving 11 bases between. The full variable domain, completed using reference TRBV19 and TRBJ1-4, is DGGITQSPKYLFRKEGQNVTLSCEQNLNHDAMYWYRQDPGQGLRLIYYSQIVNDFQKGDIAEGYSVSREKKESFPLTVTSAQKNPTAFYLCASRRVGATNEKLFFGSGTQLSVL.

This chain uses TRBV5-5 with TRBJ2-1; no firm D call. The V gene's germline CDR1 is SGHKS and CDR2 YYEKEE (reference sequence). The ends were cut back, 1 base at V and 0 bases at J, with 11 bases in the middle. The CDR3 runs 16 residues. CDR3 nucleotides: TGTGCCAGCAGCTTGACTCCACCGGTCTCCTACAATGAGCAGTTCTTC. Its translation: CASSLTPPVSYNEQFF.

This sequence joins TRBV28 and TRBJ1-2; D gene ambiguous. V lost 2 bases, J lost 6 bases, and 13 bases lay in between. Germline loops: CDR1 MDHEN, CDR2 SYDVKM. There are 14 residues in the CDR3. The CDR3 here is CASSLISGLDGYTF. In DNA, the CDR3 is TGTGCCAGCAGTTTAATTTCGGGGTTGGATGGCTACACCTTC.

The chain carries TRBV18 and TRBJ2-1; a weak D match, TRBD2 (6 bases). Trimming took 6 bases from V and 2 from J, leaving 14 bases between them. Germline V gene data show CDR1 as KGHSH and CDR2 as LQKENI. There are 15 residues in the CDR3. As DNA, the CDR3 is TGTGCCAGCTCGCGGGGCACCATAACCTACAATGAGCAGTTCTTC. As protein: CASSRGTITYNEQFF.

The chain uses TRBV14 and TRBJ2-1, with D perhaps matching TRBD2 (6 bases). The CDR3 has 18 amino acids. Trimming stripped 0 bases from V and 3 bases from J, with 18 bases between. Germline CDR1 and CDR2: SGHDN and FVKESK. CDR3 loop: CASSQEFGWGLRYNEQFF. The CDR3 bases are TGTGCCAGCAGCCAAGAATTCGGATGGGGACTGCGCTACAATGAGCAGTTCTTC.

The chain links TRBV7-9 to TRBJ2-7; weak D call: TRBD2 (5 bases). CDR3 length: 13 residues. V was trimmed by 2 bases and J by 7 bases, leaving 12 bases between them. Germline CDR1 and CDR2: SEHNR and FQNEAQ (reference sequence). CDR3 loop: CASSLLGSGEQYF. CDR3 coding DNA: TGTGCCAGCAGCTTATTAGGGTCGGGGGAGCAGTACTTC.

V usage is TRBV28 and J usage is TRBJ1-5; D not certain. This CDR3 is 16 amino acids long. V lost 2 bases and J lost 0, with 11 bases in between. Germline lookup yields CDR1 MDHEN and CDR2 SYDVKM. CDR3 sequence: CASSLIGFYSNQPQHF. The CDR3 nucleotides are TGTGCCAGCAGTTTAATCGGTTTTTATAGCAATCAGCCCCAGCATTTT. The whole variable domain, remainder taken from reference TRBV28 and TRBJ1-5, is DVKVTQSSRYLVKRTGEKVFLECVQDMDHENMFWYRQDPGLGLRLIYFSYDVKMKEKGDIPEGYSVSREKKERFSLILESASTNQTSMYLCASSLIGFYSNQPQHFGDGTRLSIL.

The CDR3 nucleotides read TGTGCCACCAGTGATCCCGGGCGGGGAAATGGGGATGGCTACACCTTC. This translates into CATSDPGRGNGDGYTF. The rearrangement joins TRBV24-1 to TRBJ1-2; D is unclear. This CDR3 region has 16 residues. The ends were cut back, 3 bases at V and 6 bases at J, with 19 bases in the middle. Germline-derived CDR1 and CDR2 are KGHDR and SFDVKD.

This clone was seen only once. The V gene is TRBV3-1 (or the pseudogene TRBV3-2), the J gene TRBJ1-5, with D unresolved. Trimming took off 4 bases at V and 3 bases at J, with 13 bases between the two ends. This CDR3 comprises 15 residues. Germline V lookup: CDR1 LGHDT, CDR2 YNNKEL (reference sequence). The CDR3 coding sequence is TGTGCCAGCAGCCCCTCGGAGGGTTCCAATCAGCCCCAGCATTTT. Residues: CASSPSEGSNQPQHF.

The chain employs TRBV10-3 and TRBJ2-3; D is possibly TRBD2 (5 bases). The CDR3 is made up of 15 amino acids. V was cut by 7 bases and J by 3 bases, with 17 bases left in between. Germline CDR1 and CDR2: ENHRY and SYGVKD. CDR3 protein: CAIMMTRGLTDTQYF. As DNA, the CDR3 is TGTGCCATCATGATGACGAGAGGGTTGACAGATACGCAGTATTTT.

This rearrangement joins TRBV11-2 to TRBJ2-3; 9 bases are a match to TRBD2. Trimming removed 1 base from V and 1 base from J; junction bases left unmatched: 0. Germline-derived CDR1 and CDR2 are SGHAT and FQNNGV. The CDR3 totals 15 residues. The CDR3, as DNA: TGTGCCAGCAGCTTAGTAGCGGGGGGCACAGATACGCAGTATTTT. Encoded protein: CASSLVAGGTDTQYF. Based on the CDR3 plus reference TRBV11-2 and TRBJ2-3, the full variable domain is EAGVAQSPRYKIIEKRQSVAFWCNPISGHATLYWYQQILGQGPKLLIQFQNNGVVDDSQLPKDRFSAERLKGVDSTLKIQPAKLEDSAVYLCASSLVAGGTDTQYFGPGTRLTVL.